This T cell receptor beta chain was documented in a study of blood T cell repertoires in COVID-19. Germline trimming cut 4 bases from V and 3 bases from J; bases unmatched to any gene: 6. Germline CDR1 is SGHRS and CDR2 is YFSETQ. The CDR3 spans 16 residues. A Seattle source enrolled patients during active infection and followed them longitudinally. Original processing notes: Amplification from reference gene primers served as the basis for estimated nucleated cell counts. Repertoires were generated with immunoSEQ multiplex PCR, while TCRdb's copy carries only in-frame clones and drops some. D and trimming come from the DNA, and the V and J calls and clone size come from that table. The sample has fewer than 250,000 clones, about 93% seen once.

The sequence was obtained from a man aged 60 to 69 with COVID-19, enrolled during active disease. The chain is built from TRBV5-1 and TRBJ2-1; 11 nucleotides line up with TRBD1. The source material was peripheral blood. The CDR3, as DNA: TGCGCCAGCAGCGCAACCGGGACAGGGGGCTACAATGAGCAGTTCTTC. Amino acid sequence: CASSATGTGGYNEQFF.